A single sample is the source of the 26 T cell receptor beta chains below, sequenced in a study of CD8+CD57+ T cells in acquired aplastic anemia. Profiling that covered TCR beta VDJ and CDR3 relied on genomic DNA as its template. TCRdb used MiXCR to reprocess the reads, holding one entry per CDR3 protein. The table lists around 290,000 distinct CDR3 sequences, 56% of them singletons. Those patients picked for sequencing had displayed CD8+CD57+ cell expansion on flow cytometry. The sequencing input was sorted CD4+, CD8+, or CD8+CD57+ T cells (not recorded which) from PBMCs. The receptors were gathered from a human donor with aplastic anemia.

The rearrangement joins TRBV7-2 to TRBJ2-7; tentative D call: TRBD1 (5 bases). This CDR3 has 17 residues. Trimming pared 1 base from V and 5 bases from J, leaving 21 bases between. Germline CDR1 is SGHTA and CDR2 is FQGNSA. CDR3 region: CASSLERGSGIAHEQYF. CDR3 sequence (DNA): TGTGCCAGCAGCTTAGAAAGGGGATCAGGGATCGCCCACGAGCAGTACTTC.

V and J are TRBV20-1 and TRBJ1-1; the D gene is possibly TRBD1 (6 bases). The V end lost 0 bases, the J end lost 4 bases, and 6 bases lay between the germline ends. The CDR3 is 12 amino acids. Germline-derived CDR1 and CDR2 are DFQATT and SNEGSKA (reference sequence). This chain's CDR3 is CSARDRGTEAFF. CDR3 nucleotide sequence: TGCAGTGCTAGAGACAGGGGCACTGAAGCTTTCTTT.

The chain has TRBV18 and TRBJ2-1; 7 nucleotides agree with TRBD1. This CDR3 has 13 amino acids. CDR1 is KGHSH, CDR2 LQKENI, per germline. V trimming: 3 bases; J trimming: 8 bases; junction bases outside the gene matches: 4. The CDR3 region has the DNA TGTGCCAGCTCACCGACAGGGATCCATGAGCAGTTCTTC. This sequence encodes CASSPTGIHEQFF.

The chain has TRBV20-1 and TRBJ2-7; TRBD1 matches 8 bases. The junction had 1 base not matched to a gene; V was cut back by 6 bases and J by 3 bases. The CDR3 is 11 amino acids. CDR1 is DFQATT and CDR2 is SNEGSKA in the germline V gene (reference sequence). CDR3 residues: CSAGQGYEQYF. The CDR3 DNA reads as TGCAGTGCCGGACAGGGCTACGAGCAGTACTTC.

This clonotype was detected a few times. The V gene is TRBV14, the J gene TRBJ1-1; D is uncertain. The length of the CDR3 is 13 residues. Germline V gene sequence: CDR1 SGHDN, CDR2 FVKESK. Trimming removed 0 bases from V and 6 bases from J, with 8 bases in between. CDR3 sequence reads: CASSQDRVAEAFF. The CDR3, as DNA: TGTGCCAGCAGCCAAGATCGTGTGGCTGAAGCTTTCTTT. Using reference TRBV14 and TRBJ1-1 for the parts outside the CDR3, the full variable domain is EAGVTQFPSHSVIEKGQTVTLRCDPISGHDNLYWYRRVMGKEIKFLLHFVKESKQDESGMPNNRFLAERTGGTYSTLKVQPAELEDSGVYFCASSQDRVAEAFFGQGTRLTVV.

The CDR3, as DNA: TGTGCCAGCAGCCAGCGGACAGGAGGGAACTATGGCTACACCTTC. Translation: CASSQRTGGNYGYTF. The gene calls are TRBV7-8 and TRBJ1-2, with 7 nucleotides matching TRBD1. Trimming removed 5 bases from V and 2 bases from J; junction bases left unmatched: 8. The CDR3 sequence is 15 residues long. CDR1 and CDR2 (germline): SGHVS, FQNEAQ.

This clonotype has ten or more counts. The CDR3 region has the DNA TGTGCCAGCAGTTACGCGTTCAGGGCGGCTGGGGCCAACGTCCTGACTTTC. Translated, it gives CASSYAFRAAGANVLTF. The chain is built from TRBV3-1 and TRBJ2-6; D perhaps matches TRBD1 (5 bases). The CDR3 has 17 residues. Trimming removed 6 bases at V and 2 bases at J, with 17 bases between. Germline lookup yields CDR1 LGHDT and CDR2 YNNKEL (reference sequence). Full variable domain (remainder filled in from reference TRBV3-1 and TRBJ2-6): DTAVSQTPKYLVTQMGNDKSIKCEQNLGHDTMYWYKQDSKKFLKIMFSYNNKELIINETVPNRFSPKSPDKAHLNLHINSLELGDSAVYFCASSYAFRAAGANVLTFGAGSRLTVL.

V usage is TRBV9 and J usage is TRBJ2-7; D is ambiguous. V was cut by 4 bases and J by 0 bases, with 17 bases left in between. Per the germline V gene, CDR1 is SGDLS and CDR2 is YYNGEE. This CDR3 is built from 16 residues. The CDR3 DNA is TGTGCCAGCAGCCAAGCGTTTAGCCAGGTCTCCTACGAGCAGTACTTC. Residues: CASSQAFSQVSYEQYF.

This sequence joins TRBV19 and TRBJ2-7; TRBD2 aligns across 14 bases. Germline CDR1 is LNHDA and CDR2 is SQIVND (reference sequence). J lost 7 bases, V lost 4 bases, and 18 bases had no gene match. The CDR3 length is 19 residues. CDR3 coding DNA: TGTGCCAGTAGTACCCCGGGGACTAGCGGGAGTAGGTATGCGGGGGAGCAGTACTTC. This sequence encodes CASSTPGTSGSRYAGEQYF.

CDR3 nucleotides: TGCAGTGCTAGAGAGGTGCAGCCCTACGAGCAGTACTTC. Protein product: CSAREVQPYEQYF. This sequence joins TRBV20-1 and TRBJ2-7; D remains ambiguous. Germline V gene sequence: CDR1 DFQATT, CDR2 SNEGSKA (reference sequence). Trimming left V 0 bases short and J 2 bases short, with 8 bases between. The CDR3 contains 13 residues.

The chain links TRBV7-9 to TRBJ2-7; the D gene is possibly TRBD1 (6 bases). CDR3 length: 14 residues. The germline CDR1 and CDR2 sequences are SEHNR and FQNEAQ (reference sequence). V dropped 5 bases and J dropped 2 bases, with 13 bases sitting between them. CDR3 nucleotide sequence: TGTGCCAGCAGCCTGACAGGAATCCCCTACGAGCAGTACTTC. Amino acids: CASSLTGIPYEQYF.

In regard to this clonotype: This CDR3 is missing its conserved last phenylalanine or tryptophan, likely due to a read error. The chain's CDR3 is CSANGQGALGTEAFS. In nucleotides, the CDR3 is TGCAGTGCTAATGGGCAGGGGGCCCTCGGAACTGAAGCTTTCTCT. This chain links TRBV20-1 with TRBJ1-1, with 8 bases fitting TRBD1. This CDR3 is built from 15 residues. The germline V gene encodes CDR1 DFQATT and CDR2 SNEGSKA (reference sequence). J gave up 5 bases and V 4 bases, and 12 bases lay outside the gene matches.

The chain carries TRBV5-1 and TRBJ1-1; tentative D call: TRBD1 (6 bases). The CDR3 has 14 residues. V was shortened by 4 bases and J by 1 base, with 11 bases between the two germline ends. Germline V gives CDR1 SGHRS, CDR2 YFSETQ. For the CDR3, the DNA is TGCGCCAGCAGCATACAGACAGGGAACACTGAAGCTTTCTTT. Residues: CASSIQTGNTEAFF.

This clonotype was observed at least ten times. The CDR3 DNA reads as TGCAGTGCACCCCCTCGAGGGGGCGAGCAGTACTTC. This sequence encodes CSAPPRGGEQYF. The chain combines TRBV20-1 with TRBJ2-7; D may be TRBD1 (6 bases). CDR3 size: 12 residues. V was trimmed by 6 bases and J by 6 bases, leaving 15 bases between them. Looked up from germline, CDR1 is DFQATT and CDR2 is SNEGSKA (reference sequence).

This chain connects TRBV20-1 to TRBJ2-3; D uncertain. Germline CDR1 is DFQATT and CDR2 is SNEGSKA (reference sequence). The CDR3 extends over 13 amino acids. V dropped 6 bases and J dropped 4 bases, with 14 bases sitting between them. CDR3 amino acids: CSATVSVADTQYF. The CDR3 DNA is TGCAGTGCCACGGTGTCCGTCGCAGATACGCAGTATTTT.

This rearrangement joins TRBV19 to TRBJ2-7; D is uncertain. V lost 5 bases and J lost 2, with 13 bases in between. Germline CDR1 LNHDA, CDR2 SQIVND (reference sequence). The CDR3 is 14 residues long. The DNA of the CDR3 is TGTGCCAGTAGTTCCCTCTCCGAGACCTACGAGCAGTACTTC. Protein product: CASSSLSETYEQYF.

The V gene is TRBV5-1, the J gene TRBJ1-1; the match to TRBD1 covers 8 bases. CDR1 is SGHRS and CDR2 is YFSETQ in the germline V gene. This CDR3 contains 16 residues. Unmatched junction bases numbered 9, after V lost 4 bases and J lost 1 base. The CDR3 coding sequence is TGCGCCAGCAGCCAAAAAGGACAGGGTGGGAACACTGAAGCTTTCTTT. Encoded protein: CASSQKGQGGNTEAFF. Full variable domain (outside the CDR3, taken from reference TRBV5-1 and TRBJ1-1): KAGVTQTPRYLIKTRGQQVTLSCSPISGHRSVSWYQQTPGQGLQFLFEYFSETQRNKGNFPGRFSGRQFSNSRSEMNVSTLELGDSALYLCASSQKGQGGNTEAFFGQGTRLTVV.

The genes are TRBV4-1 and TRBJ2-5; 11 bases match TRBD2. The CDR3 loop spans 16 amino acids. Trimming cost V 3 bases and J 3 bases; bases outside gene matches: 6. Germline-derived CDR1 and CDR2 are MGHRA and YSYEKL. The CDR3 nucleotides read TGCGCCAGCAGCCATGCGAGTAGCGGGGGGGAAGAGACCCAGTACTTC. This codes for CASSHASSGGEETQYF.

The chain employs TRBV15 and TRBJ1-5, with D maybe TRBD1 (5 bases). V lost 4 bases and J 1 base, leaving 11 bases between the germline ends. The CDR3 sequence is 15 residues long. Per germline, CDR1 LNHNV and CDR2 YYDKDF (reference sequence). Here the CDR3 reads CATSTPRDSNQPQHF. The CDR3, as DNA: TGTGCCACCAGCACTCCTCGGGACAGCAATCAGCCCCAGCATTTT.

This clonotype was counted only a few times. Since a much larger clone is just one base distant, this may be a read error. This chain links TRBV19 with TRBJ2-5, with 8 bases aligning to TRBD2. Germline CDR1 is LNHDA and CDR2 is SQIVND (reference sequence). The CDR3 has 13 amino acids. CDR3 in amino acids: CAGSTGGWETQYF. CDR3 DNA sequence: TGTGCCGGTAGCACGGGAGGGTGGGAGACCCAGTACTTC.

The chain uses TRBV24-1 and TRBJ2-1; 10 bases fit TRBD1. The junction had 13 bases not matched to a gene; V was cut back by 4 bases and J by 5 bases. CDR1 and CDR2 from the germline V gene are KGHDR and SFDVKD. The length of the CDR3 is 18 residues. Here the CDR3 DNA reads TGTGCCACCAGTGAACCGAAGGGACAGGGGAAGAGGGACAATGAGCAGTTCTTC. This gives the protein CATSEPKGQGKRDNEQFF.

The CDR3 DNA sequence: TGTGCCACCAGTACCGGACTAGCAGGGCGCAATGAGCAGTTCTTC. It yields the protein CATSTGLAGRNEQFF. The chain couples TRBV24-1 to TRBJ2-1; 8 nucleotides line up with TRBD2. CDR1 KGHDR and CDR2 SFDVKD come from the germline V gene. The length of the CDR3 is 15 residues. The V and J ends lost 6 bases and 6 bases, in that order; junction bases with no gene match: 9.

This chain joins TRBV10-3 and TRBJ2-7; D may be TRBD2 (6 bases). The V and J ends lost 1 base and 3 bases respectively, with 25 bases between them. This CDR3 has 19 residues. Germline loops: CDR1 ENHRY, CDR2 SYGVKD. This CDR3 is CAISELQAQSQRADYEQYF. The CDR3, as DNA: TGTGCCATCAGTGAGTTGCAGGCGCAGTCTCAGCGGGCCGACTACGAGCAGTACTTC.

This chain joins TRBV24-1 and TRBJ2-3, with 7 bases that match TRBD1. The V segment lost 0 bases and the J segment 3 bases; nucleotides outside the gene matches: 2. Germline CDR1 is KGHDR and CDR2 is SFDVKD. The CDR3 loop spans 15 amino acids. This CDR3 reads CATSDLKGATDTQYF. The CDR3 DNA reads TGTGCCACCAGTGATTTGAAGGGGGCAACAGATACGCAGTATTTT.

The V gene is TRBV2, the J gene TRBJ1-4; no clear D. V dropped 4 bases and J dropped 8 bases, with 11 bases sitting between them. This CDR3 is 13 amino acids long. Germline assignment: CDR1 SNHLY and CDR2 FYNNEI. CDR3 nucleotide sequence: TGTGCCAGCAGTGTTGAGAGGATGGAAAAACTGTTTTTT. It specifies CASSVERMEKLFF.

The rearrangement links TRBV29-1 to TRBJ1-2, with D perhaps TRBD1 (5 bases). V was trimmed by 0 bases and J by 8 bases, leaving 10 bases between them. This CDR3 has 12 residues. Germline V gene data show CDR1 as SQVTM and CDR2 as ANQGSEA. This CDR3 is CSVEDGHEGYTF. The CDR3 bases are TGCAGCGTTGAAGACGGACACGAAGGCTACACCTTC. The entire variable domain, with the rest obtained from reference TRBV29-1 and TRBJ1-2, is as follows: SAVISQKPSRDICQRGTSLTIQCQVDSQVTMMFWYRQQPGQSLTLIATANQGSEATYESGFVIDKFPISRPNLTFSTLTVSNMSPEDSSIYLCSVEDGHEGYTFGSGTRLTVV.